These 13 T cell receptor beta chains share one sample of origin, sequenced in a study of OX40 agonist ivuxolimab in advanced cancers. Measured with immunoSEQ multiplex PCR; TCRdb has only the in-frame clones, and not every one. The profile shows about 67,000 clones, approximately 84% of them singletons. The sample was CD4+ or CD8+ T cells sorted from blood, taken in a trial of the OX40 agonist ivuxolimab. These receptors all stem from an adult with an advanced solid tumor such as melanoma, head and neck, liver or kidney cancer.

The V gene is TRBV5-1, the J gene TRBJ2-1, with D possibly called TRBD1 or TRBD2 (5 bases each). Germline values: CDR1 SGHRS, CDR2 YFSETQ. Trimming cost V 5 bases and J 3 bases, with 12 bases left between them. The CDR3 sequence is 14 residues long. The CDR3 DNA reads TGCGCCAGCAGATGGGACCGGAGCTACAATGAGCAGTTCTTC. This gives the protein CASRWDRSYNEQFF.

Worth noting for this clone: Other DNA sequences in the sample encode the same CDR3. The V gene is TRBV7-3, the J gene TRBJ1-1, with 9 bases matching TRBD1. The CDR3 totals 14 residues. Germline V gene sequence: CDR1 SGHTA, CDR2 FQGTGA. After removal of 5 bases from V and 1 base from J, the junction contained 2 bases not matched to a gene. CDR3 protein: CASSLGQGNTEAFF. CDR3 nucleotide sequence: TGTGCCAGCAGCCTGGGACAGGGGAACACTGAAGCTTTCTTT.

The chain uses TRBV6-5 and TRBJ2-5; possibly TRBD1 or TRBD2 for D (5 bases each). Germline CDR1 MNHEY, CDR2 SVGAGI. The CDR3 runs 16 residues. Trimming shortened V by 0 bases and J by 1 base, and 12 bases separated the two germline ends. CDR3 in DNA: TGTGCCAGCAGTTACTCGGGGGTGGGATTCCAAGAGACCCAGTACTTC. Its translation: CASSYSGVGFQETQYF.

The chain couples TRBV5-6 to TRBJ1-1; 10 nucleotides match TRBD1. The CDR3 is made up of 13 amino acids. Trimming removed 6 bases from V and 11 bases from J; junction bases left unmatched: 10. Germline V lookup: CDR1 SGHDT, CDR2 YYEEEE. The CDR3 reads CASTRTGGNKAFF. In DNA form, the CDR3 reads TGTGCCAGCACCCGGACAGGGGGAAACAAGGCTTTCTTT. The entire variable domain, with the rest obtained from reference TRBV5-6 and TRBJ1-1, is as follows: DAGVTQSPTHLIKTRGQQVTLRCSPKSGHDTVSWYQQALGQGPQFIFQYYEEEERQRGNFPDRFSGHQFPNYSSELNVNALLLGDSALYLCASTRTGGNKAFFGQGTRLTVV.

CDR3 loop: CASIPPAAPSYEQYF. The CDR3 DNA is TGTGCCAGCATTCCTCCGGCAGCCCCATCCTACGAGCAGTACTTC. The chain carries TRBV28 and TRBJ2-5; D is undetermined. The J call is doubtful: the DNA matches TRBJ2-7 better. Germline V gives CDR1 MDHEN, CDR2 SYDVKM. CDR3 size: 15 residues.

The chain combines TRBV7-2 with TRBJ2-2; the D gene is possibly TRBD2 (6 bases). V gave up 3 bases and J gave up 5 bases, with 7 bases separating them. Germline V gene sequence: CDR1 SGHTA, CDR2 FQGNSA. CDR3 size: 13 residues. The CDR3 loop is CASSLAGTGELFF. The CDR3 coding sequence is TGTGCCAGCAGCTTGGCGGGAACCGGGGAGCTGTTTTTT.

The CDR3: CASSRYRDRGFYSYNEQFF. CDR3 DNA sequence: TGTGCCAGCAGCAGGTACCGGGACAGGGGGTTCTACTCCTACAATGAGCAGTTCTTC. J is TRBJ2-1 and V is TRBV21-1; no DNA check was done on the table's D call, TRBD1. TRBV21-1 is a pseudogene segment. The CDR3 runs 19 residues.

The V call is TRBV11-2, the J call TRBJ2-1; no definite D call. Germline-derived CDR1 and CDR2 are SGHAT and FQNNGV. Deletions cut 5 bases from V and 3 bases from J, with 8 bases between. The CDR3 is 13 amino acids. The CDR3 nucleotides are TGTGCCAGCAGCCCCTCGCTCTACAATGAGCAGTTCTTC. Translation: CASSPSLYNEQFF.

The V gene is TRBV5-4, the J gene TRBJ2-3; 7 bases align to TRBD1. The CDR3 is 14 amino acids. The V segment lost 0 bases and the J segment 6 bases; nucleotides outside the gene matches: 4. Germline CDR1 reads SGHNT; CDR2 reads YYREEE (reference sequence). Here the CDR3 reads CASSLVGGSDTQYF. In DNA, the CDR3 is TGTGCCAGCAGCTTGGTAGGGGGCTCCGATACGCAGTATTTT.

In its sample, this clone was seen a few times. In DNA form, the CDR3 reads TGTGCCAGCAGCTCGGACAGATACGAGCAGTACTTC. This codes for CASSSDRYEQYF. The chain links TRBV7-8 to TRBJ2-7; TRBD1 might be the D (6 bases). The V and J ends lost 4 bases and 4 bases respectively, with 8 bases between them. The germline V gene encodes CDR1 SGHVS and CDR2 FQNEAQ. The CDR3 totals 12 residues. The full variable domain, in which reference TRBV7-8 and TRBJ2-7 provide the parts outside the CDR3, is GAGVSQSPRYKVAKRGQDVALRCDPISGHVSLFWYQQALGQGPEFLTYFQNEAQLDKSGLPSDRFFAERPEGSVSTLKIQRTQQEDSAVYLCASSSDRYEQYFGPGTRLTVT.

The gene calls are TRBV6-5 and TRBJ2-5; D not certain. The germline V gene has CDR1 MNHEY and CDR2 SVGAGI. V lost 5 bases and J 3 bases, leaving 4 bases between the germline ends. The CDR3 covers 11 residues. The CDR3 loop is CASSREETQYF. In nucleotides, the CDR3 is TGTGCCAGCAGTAGAGAAGAGACCCAGTACTTC.

The chain uses TRBV6-1 and TRBJ2-5; 10 nucleotides line up with TRBD2. V shed 2 bases and J 5 bases; nucleotides not matched to a gene: 14. Germline V lookup: CDR1 MNHNS, CDR2 SASEGT. CDR3 size: 18 residues. Written as DNA, the CDR3 is TGTGCCAGCAGTGAAAGGACTAGCGGCCTTGGCACCAAGGAGACCCAGTACTTC. Translation gives CASSERTSGLGTKETQYF.

The chain couples TRBV4-2 to TRBJ2-1; D may be TRBD2 (6 bases). The CDR3 spans 16 residues. The V gene lost 1 base and the J gene lost 5 bases, with 15 bases spanning the gap. CDR1 and CDR2 (germline): LGHNA, YNFKEQ. CDR3 sequence: CASSQVPRTIHNEQFF. The DNA for the CDR3 is TGTGCCAGCAGCCAAGTCCCCAGGACTATCCACAATGAGCAGTTCTTC.